The rows below give T cell receptor beta chains drawn from one sample of a study of spatial heterogeneity in lung cancer. From the 5' RACE reads, TCRdb called clonotypes with MiXCR, one entry per CDR3 protein. The table lists about 100,000 distinct CDR3 sequences, under 4.5% of them singletons, with over 20% in the top ten. The material sequenced was lung tumor tissue, taken at surgery. These TCRs come from a male donor with early-stage non-small cell lung cancer. The CDR3 runs from the conserved cysteine through the conserved F or W. D genes are given only for firm matches. Clone size is stated in some rows and not others, as once, few, many or a class when expanded.

.	.	TRBV9	TRBJ1-1	CASSVGVGTEAFF	TGTGCCAGCAGCGTAGGCGTAGGCACTGAAGCTTTCTTT
.	many	TRBV20-1	TRBJ2-3	CSARPLSTDTQYF	TGCAGTGCTAGACCTCTTAGCACAGATACGCAGTATTTT
.	many	TRBV20-1	TRBJ1-1	CSAKDRPTEAFF	TGCAGTGCTAAGGACCGGCCGACTGAAGCTTTCTTT
TRBD1	many	TRBV4-2	TRBJ2-7	CASSQVGGQANYEQYF	TGTGCCAGCAGCCAAGTGGGGGGACAGGCAAATTACGAGCAGTACTTC
.	many	TRBV24-1	TRBJ2-3	CATAVGQADTQYF	TGTGCCACCGCGGTGGGCCAGGCAGATACGCAGTATTTT
.	many	TRBV6-5	TRBJ2-6	CASRQFTSGANVLTF	TGTGCCAGCAGACAATTTACCTCTGGGGCCAACGTCCTGACTTTC
.	many	TRBV20-1	TRBJ1-2	CSASRDLGGYTF	TGCAGTGCTAGCCGGGACCTTGGTGGCTACACCTTC
TRBD1	many	TRBV20-1	TRBJ1-2	CSATSPQGATYGYTF	TGCAGTGCTACGTCCCCTCAGGGGGCGACCTATGGCTACACCTTC
.	.	TRBV20-1	TRBJ2-1	CSASGLSGTTMDEQFF	TGCAGTGCCTCGGGCCTCTCAGGGACGACTATGGATGAGCAGTTCTTC
.	.	TRBV28	TRBJ1-1	CASSLRGAGTEAFF	TGTGCCAGCAGTTTAAGGGGGGCCGGCACTGAAGCTTTCTTT
TRBD2	many	TRBV11-2	TRBJ2-1	CASSLSASGRTIFYEQFF	TGTGCCAGCAGCTTAAGTGCTAGCGGGAGGACAATCTTCTATGAGCAGTTCTTC
TRBD2	many	TRBV27	TRBJ2-1	CASSFYSGSPEQFF	TGTGCCAGCAGTTTCTATAGCGGGAGTCCTGAGCAGTTCTTC
.	many	TRBV6-6	TRBJ1-5	CASRTVFNQPQHF	TGTGCCAGCAGGACAGTCTTCAATCAGCCCCAGCATTTT
.	many	TRBV28	TRBJ1-5	CASSLGEVNQPQHF	TGTGCCAGCAGCCTGGGAGAGGTGAATCAGCCCCAGCATTTT
TRBD2	many	TRBV7-9	TRBJ2-1	CASSSSGRVIYNEQFF	TGTGCCAGCAGCTCCAGCGGGAGGGTTATTTACAATGAGCAGTTCTTC
.	many	TRBV10-3	TRBJ1-4	CAISPSGQNEKLFF	TGTGCCATCAGTCCTTCAGGACAGAATGAAAAACTGTTTTTT
.	.	TRBV5-5	TRBJ2-7	CASNLGDTYEQYF	TGTGCCAGCAATTTAGGGGACACCTACGAGCAGTACTTC
TRBD2	many	TRBV13	TRBJ2-1	CASSFSPTSGTYNEQFF	TGTGCCAGCAGCTTCTCTCCGACTAGCGGAACCTACAATGAGCAGTTCTTC
.	many	TRBV27	TRBJ2-7	CASSFLDEQYF	TGTGCCAGCAGTTTTTTGGACGAGCAGTACTTC
.	many	TRBV28	TRBJ2-1	CASRVGLRNEQFF	TGTGCCAGCCGAGTGGGGCTTAGGAATGAGCAGTTCTTC
.	.	TRBV6-1	TRBJ1-2	CASSLQWGFYGYTF	TGTGCCAGCAGTCTCCAATGGGGATTCTATGGCTACACCTTC
.	many	TRBV7-2	TRBJ1-2	CASTGYGYTF	TGTGCCAGCACTGGGTACGGCTACACCTTC
TRBD2	many	TRBV7-8	TRBJ2-7	CASSLGTSASAYEQYF	TGTGCCAGCAGCTTAGGGACTAGCGCTTCCGCCTACGAGCAGTACTTC
.	many	TRBV20-1	TRBJ2-7	CSASNRETYEQYF	TGCAGTGCTAGTAACCGGGAAACCTACGAGCAGTACTTC
.	many	TRBV28	TRBJ2-7	CASLTGGVYEQYF	TGTGCCAGTCTGACCGGGGGCGTCTACGAGCAGTACTTC
TRBD2	many	TRBV29-1	TRBJ2-3	CSVVTGGSTDTQYF	TGCAGCGTTGTAACGGGAGGGAGCACAGATACGCAGTATTTT
.	many	TRBV4-1	TRBJ2-4	CASHPTGAGVAKNIQYF	TGCGCCAGCCACCCCACCGGTGCGGGCGTAGCCAAAAACATTCAGTACTTC
.	many	TRBV6-2/TRBV6-3	TRBJ2-1	CASSHHGLLSYNEQFF	TGTGCCAGCAGTCATCACGGGCTACTCTCCTACAATGAGCAGTTCTTC
.	many	TRBV6-5	TRBJ1-1	CASSFSFLANTEAFF	TGTGCCAGCAGTTTCAGTTTCCTGGCGAACACTGAAGCTTTCTTT
.	many	TRBV27	TRBJ2-3	CASSPPSGYRGTDTQYF	TGTGCCAGCAGTCCCCCAAGCGGTTACAGAGGCACAGATACGCAGTATTTT
.	few	TRBV20-1	TRBJ2-7	CSARRGPYEQYF	TGCAGTGCGAGGCGGGGCCCCTACGAGCAGTACTTC
.	many	TRBV3-1	TRBJ2-1	CASSDRAAPGDEQFF	TGTGCCAGCAGCGACCGGGCCGCACCAGGGGATGAGCAGTTCTTC
.	many	TRBV20-1	TRBJ1-4	CSARARDAWNEKLFF	TGCAGTGCCCGCGCAAGGGACGCATGGAATGAAAAACTGTTTTTT
TRBD1	many	TRBV29-1	TRBJ2-7	CSARTGGEQYF	TGCAGCGCCCGGACAGGGGGCGAGCAGTACTTC
.	many	TRBV7-6	TRBJ2-7	CASSLEASSYEQYF	TGTGCCAGCAGCTTAGAGGCCAGTTCCTACGAGCAGTACTTC
.	many	TRBV18	TRBJ1-1	CASSPRGYGTEAFF	TGTGCCAGCTCACCCCGTGGTTACGGCACTGAAGCTTTCTTT
.	once	TRBV20-1	TRBJ1-1	CSAIQSPPAFF	TGCAGTGCTATTCAGTCCCCCCCAGCTTTCTTT
.	many	TRBV11-2	TRBJ2-4	CASSSLRGKNIQYF	TGTGCCAGCAGCTCCCTACGGGGCAAAAACATTCAGTACTTC
.	many	TRBV3-1	TRBJ1-1	CASSRGSSPEAFF	TGTGCCAGCAGTAGGGGGAGTAGTCCTGAAGCTTTCTTT
TRBD2	many	TRBV7-6	TRBJ2-7	CASSLEPAGVAYEQYF	TGTGCCAGCAGCTTGGAGCCAGCGGGAGTCGCCTACGAGCAGTACTTC
.	many	TRBV5-1	TRBJ2-5	CASSLAPGSGHQETQYF	TGCGCCAGCAGCTTGGCCCCAGGATCGGGCCACCAAGAGACCCAGTACTTC
.	many	TRBV20-1	TRBJ2-1	CSAQPPSYNEQFF	TGCAGTGCCCAACCGCCTTCCTACAATGAGCAGTTCTTC
TRBD2	many	TRBV2	TRBJ2-1	CASSGTSEQFF	TGTGCCAGCAGTGGGACTAGCGAGCAGTTCTTC
.	many	TRBV28	TRBJ2-5	CASRRQSQETQYF	TGTGCCAGCCGCCGACAGTCCCAAGAGACCCAGTACTTC
.	few	TRBV3-1	TRBJ2-4	CASSQETRIPVIQYF	TGTGCCAGCAGCCAAGAGACTAGGATCCCTGTCATTCAGTACTTC
.	many	TRBV12-3/TRBV12-4	TRBJ2-7	CASSFVLSDYEQYF	TGTGCCAGCAGTTTTGTTCTCAGCGACTACGAGCAGTACTTC
TRBD1	many	TRBV6-5	TRBJ1-5	CASTLRVDRGPGQPQHF	TGTGCCAGCACGTTGAGAGTGGACAGGGGGCCTGGTCAGCCCCAGCATTTT
.	.	TRBV13	TRBJ2-1	CASSLRRSFNEQFF	TGTGCCAGCAGCTTACGACGGTCCTTCAATGAGCAGTTCTTC
.	many	TRBV6-5	TRBJ2-7	CATHPETSYEQYF	TGTGCCACCCACCCCGAGACTAGCTACGAGCAGTACTTC
.	many	TRBV28	TRBJ1-2	CASSLWEGNPWDYGYTF	TGTGCCAGCAGTTTATGGGAGGGAAATCCATGGGACTATGGCTACACCTTC
.	many	TRBV29-1	TRBJ2-1	CSVDVVGGNEQFF	TGCAGCGTTGACGTTGTTGGAGGCAATGAGCAGTTCTTC
.	few	TRBV29-1	TRBJ2-3	CSVKAVTDTQYF	TGCAGCGTCAAAGCGGTCACAGATACGCAGTATTTT
TRBD2	many	TRBV20-1	TRBJ2-7	CSALPRTSGRGDEQYF	TGCAGTGCCCTACCGCGGACTAGCGGGAGAGGGGACGAGCAGTACTTC
TRBD1	many	TRBV24-1	TRBJ2-2	CATSDGQGHTGELFF	TGTGCCACCAGTGACGGACAGGGCCACACCGGGGAGCTGTTTTTT